This T cell receptor (beta chain) comes out of a study of CD8+CD57+ T cells in acquired aplastic anemia. The CDR3 spans 14 residues. CDR1 and CDR2 (germline): DFQATT, SNEGSKA (reference sequence). V lost 1 base and J lost 11; bases outside the gene matches: 8. Genomic DNA acted as the template from which TCR beta VDJ combination and CDR3 sequence profiling were carried out. Via MiXCR, TCRdb re-called the reads, giving one row per CDR3 protein. The sample has some 190,000 distinct CDR3 sequences, 40% to 50% seen once. V gene TRBV20-1 combines with J gene TRBJ1-6; TRBD1 matches 7 bases. This TCR derives from a human donor in good health. The material sequenced was sorted CD4+, CD8+, or CD8+CD57+ T cells (not recorded which) from PBMCs. The CDR3 reads CSARVGTAYTPLHF. The CDR3 coding sequence is TGCAGTGCTAGAGTCGGGACAGCTTATACACCCCTCCACTTT.